These 25 T cell receptor beta chains share one sample of origin, sequenced in a study of early T cells in non-severe SARS-CoV-2 infection. A single record per CDR3 protein comes from TCRdb applying MiXCR to the 5' RACE reads. The profile shows about 36,000 distinct CDR3 sequences, approximately 9.1% of them singletons. The sample was whole blood. The receptors were sampled from an adult who was a healthcare worker with PCR-confirmed SARS-CoV-2 infection or an uninfected control (not recorded which).

This chain links TRBV5-5 with TRBJ2-5; the D gene is possibly TRBD2 (6 bases). V was trimmed by 4 bases and J by 5 bases, leaving 15 bases between them. This CDR3 is 14 amino acids long. Germline loops: CDR1 SGHKS, CDR2 YYEKEE (reference sequence). In DNA form, the CDR3 reads TGTGCCAGCAGCGGCGGGACCCTAAGGGAGACCCAGTACTTC. It is translated as CASSGGTLRETQYF.

This clonotype appeared a few times. This sequence joins TRBV6-6 and TRBJ1-1; maybe TRBD1 (5 bases). This CDR3 is built from 14 residues. Germline CDR1 is MNHNY and CDR2 is SVGAGI (reference sequence). The V and J ends lost 6 bases and 6 bases respectively, with 17 bases between them. CDR3 bases: TGTGCCAGCAGACCAAATCAGGGATACTCTGAAGCTTTCTTT. This sequence encodes CASRPNQGYSEAFF.

V is TRBV4-1 and J is TRBJ1-1; D remains unclear. The CDR3 is 14 residues long. CDR1 and CDR2 from the germline V gene are MGHRA and YSYEKL. Trimming stripped 6 bases from V and 5 bases from J, with 16 bases between. The CDR3 nucleotides are TGCGCCAGCAGAGGGAACAGAGTGGAAACTGAAGCTTTCTTT. This codes for CASRGNRVETEAFF.

This clonotype showed up just a few times. The chain combines TRBV5-1 with TRBJ2-1; 14 bases align to TRBD2. The germline CDR1 and CDR2 sequences are SGHRS and YFSETQ. Trimming removed 3 bases from V and 8 bases from J; junction bases left unmatched: 4. The CDR3 has 15 amino acids. CDR3 residues: CASSSGLAGADEQFF. The CDR3, as DNA: TGCGCCAGCAGCTCGGGACTAGCGGGGGCAGATGAGCAGTTCTTC.

Concerning this clonotype itself: A read error may be the cause here, since a much bigger clone is one base away. The J gene is TRBJ2-7, the V gene TRBV7-9; 11 bases agree with TRBD1. There are 14 residues in the CDR3. The V gene end was trimmed by 5 bases and the J gene end by 7 bases; junction bases not matched to a gene: 7. Germline V gene data show CDR1 as SEHNR and CDR2 as FQNEAQ (reference sequence). The CDR3 sequence: CASSPGQGAEEQYF. The CDR3 DNA sequence: TGTGCCAGCAGCCCCGGACAGGGGGCTGAGGAGCAGTACTTC.

The V gene is TRBV12-3 or TRBV12-4, the J gene TRBJ1-3; no reliable D call. The CDR3 extends over 16 amino acids. Trimming left V 7 bases short and J 7 bases short, with 23 bases between. CDR3 loop: CASNLAGEKNGNTIYF. The CDR3 DNA reads TGTGCCAGCAACCTCGCTGGGGAGAAGAATGGGAACACCATATATTTT.

This clonotype was counted only a few times. The chain combines TRBV7-2 with TRBJ1-1; TRBD1 matches 8 bases. The CDR3 is 14 residues long. The junction had 3 bases not matched to a gene; V was cut back by 5 bases and J by 1 base. Germline V gene data show CDR1 as SGHTA and CDR2 as FQGNSA. CDR3 DNA: TGTGCCAGCAGCCCGGACAGGGCGAACACTGAAGCTTTCTTT. Translation: CASSPDRANTEAFF.

There are a few counts of this clonotype. The V call is TRBV5-6, the J call TRBJ2-1; D is unclear. The germline CDR1 and CDR2 sequences are SGHDT and YYEEEE. The CDR3 sequence is 14 residues long. Trimming cost V 3 bases and J 3 bases, with 10 bases left between them. The CDR3 coding sequence is TGTGCCAGCAGCTCTACACGTATCTACAATGAGCAGTTCTTC. Amino acid sequence: CASSSTRIYNEQFF.

This clonotype was counted many times. V usage is TRBV10-3 and J usage is TRBJ2-3, with TRBD1 matching over 7 bases. CDR1 and CDR2 (germline): ENHRY, SYGVKD. V shed 2 bases, J shed 4 bases, and the junction held 3 bases outside the gene matches. The CDR3 is made up of 14 amino acids. This chain's CDR3 is CAISEDRVADTQYF. Here the CDR3 DNA reads TGTGCCATCAGTGAGGACAGGGTGGCAGATACGCAGTATTTT.

This clonotype was detected many times. The chain couples TRBV6-6 to TRBJ2-3, with D possibly TRBD2 on 7 matching bases. There are 19 residues in the CDR3. Germline V gene data show CDR1 as MNHNY and CDR2 as SVGAGI (reference sequence). V lost 6 bases and J 1 base, leaving 26 bases between the germline ends. The CDR3 bases are TGTGCCAGCAGCCGGGGGGCTGACTTTCATTGGACTGGCACAGATACGCAGTATTTT. Amino acids: CASSRGADFHWTGTDTQYF.

This clonotype was recorded a few times. The J gene is TRBJ1-4, the V gene TRBV5-5; D not resolved. The V and J ends lost 2 bases and 7 bases respectively, with 9 bases between them. The V gene's germline CDR1 is SGHKS and CDR2 YYEKEE (reference sequence). The CDR3 is 13 residues long. The CDR3 sequence is CASSFRGIEKLFF. In DNA, the CDR3 is TGTGCCAGCAGCTTCCGGGGAATTGAAAAACTGTTTTTT.

The J gene is TRBJ2-7, the V gene TRBV4-2; a possible D gene is TRBD1 (5 bases). Germline loops: CDR1 LGHNA, CDR2 YNFKEQ. V gave up 1 base and J gave up 5 bases, with 15 bases separating them. This CDR3 region has 15 residues. This CDR3 reads CASSQVEGARDEQYF. The CDR3 coding sequence is TGTGCCAGCAGCCAAGTCGAAGGGGCGCGAGACGAGCAGTACTTC.

This clonotype was counted at least ten times. The chain joins TRBV7-7 to TRBJ2-2, with D possibly being TRBD1 (6 bases). In germline, CDR1 is SSHAT, CDR2 FNYEAQ (reference sequence). The V and J ends lost 5 bases and 1 base respectively, with 8 bases between them. The CDR3 has 14 residues. The CDR3 sequence is CASSMTGNTGELFF. Here the CDR3 DNA reads TGTGCCAGCAGCATGACAGGGAACACCGGGGAGCTGTTTTTT.

To note about this clonotype: A much larger clonotype is one base distant, so this may be a read error. The rearrangement joins TRBV7-9 to TRBJ2-5; weak D call: TRBD1 (7 bases). There are 15 residues in the CDR3. Germline V gives CDR1 SEHNR, CDR2 FQNEAQ (reference sequence). Trimming removed 5 bases at V and 10 bases at J, with 23 bases between. CDR3 loop: CASSKAGGNSGNQYF. CDR3 sequence (DNA): TGTGCCAGCAGCAAGGCAGGGGGGAATTCAGGGAACCAGTACTTC.

This clonotype was recorded many times. The chain is built from TRBV5-6 and TRBJ2-3, with 7 positions matching TRBD2. This CDR3 spans 15 amino acids. Germline CDR1 reads SGHDT; CDR2 reads YYEEEE. After removal of 4 bases from V and 3 bases from J, the junction contained 8 bases not matched to a gene. For the CDR3, the DNA is TGTGCCAGCAGCCCGTGGACTAGGGAAACAGATACGCAGTATTTT. Translation gives CASSPWTRETDTQYF.

This clonotype was counted ten times or more. The chain combines TRBV30 with TRBJ1-5; no firm D call. CDR1 is GTSNPN and CDR2 is SVGIG in the germline V gene (reference sequence). With 1 base removed from V and 0 bases from J, the gap between germline ends came to 10 bases. This CDR3 region has 15 residues. CDR3 in DNA: TGTGCCTGGAGTGAGGAGCTAGATAGCAATCAGCCCCAGCATTTT. It is translated as CAWSEELDSNQPQHF.

This clonotype was recorded at least ten times. The V and J genes are TRBV7-2 and TRBJ2-1, with D hard to call. The germline gives CDR1 SGHTA, CDR2 FQGNSA. Trimming cost V 4 bases and J 6 bases, with 13 bases left between them. The CDR3 has 14 amino acids. CDR3 sequence: CASSSSGPGNEQFF. For the CDR3, the DNA is TGTGCCAGCAGCTCCTCCGGTCCCGGCAATGAGCAGTTCTTC.

This clonotype was counted at least ten times. The chain links TRBV14 to TRBJ2-3; D remains unclear. The ends were cut back, 3 bases at V and 1 base at J, with 8 bases in the middle. The CDR3 has 14 residues. Looked up from germline, CDR1 is SGHDN and CDR2 is FVKESK. In DNA, the CDR3 is TGTGCCAGCAGCCAGGGTAGGGGCACAGATACGCAGTATTTT. It is translated as CASSQGRGTDTQYF.

Sample share makes this clonotype large. This chain uses TRBV19 with TRBJ2-7, with a weak D call TRBD2 (5 bases). The CDR3 runs 15 residues. CDR1 and CDR2 from the germline V gene are LNHDA and SQIVND (reference sequence). Trimming left V 3 bases short and J 5 bases short, with 17 bases between. CDR3 loop: CASSMPHRGSHEQYF. DNA of the CDR3: TGTGCCAGTAGTATGCCCCACAGAGGGAGCCACGAGCAGTACTTC.

The table lists this clonotype with a few counts. The rearrangement uses TRBV2 and TRBJ2-1; TRBD1 matches 9 bases. The V gene's germline CDR1 is SNHLY and CDR2 FYNNEI. The CDR3 runs to 13 residues. After removal of 8 bases from V and 2 bases from J, the junction contained 1 base not matched to a gene. CDR3 region: CASRDRAYNEQFF. CDR3 in DNA: TGTGCCAGCCGGGACAGGGCCTACAATGAGCAGTTCTTC.

At least ten counts were recorded for this clonotype. The genes are TRBV12-3 or TRBV12-4 and TRBJ2-7; D perhaps matches TRBD1 (6 bases). V shed 1 base and J shed 7 bases, with 8 bases lying between them. The CDR3 extends over 12 amino acids. CDR3 amino acids: CASSLGQGEQYF. Written as DNA, the CDR3 is TGTGCCAGCAGTTTAGGGCAGGGGGAGCAGTACTTC.

This chain connects TRBV29-1 to TRBJ1-2, with D maybe TRBD1 (6 bases). The V and J ends lost 7 bases and 3 bases respectively, with 12 bases between them. The germline CDR1 and CDR2 sequences are SQVTM and ANQGSEA. The CDR3 runs to 12 residues. The CDR3 bases are TGCAGCGCCGGGGACATTTACTATGGCTACACCTTC. Amino acid sequence: CSAGDIYYGYTF.

This clonotype was counted between two and nine times. The genes are TRBV7-9 and TRBJ2-1; 8 nucleotides match TRBD1. There are 15 residues in the CDR3. Looked up from germline, CDR1 is SEHNR and CDR2 is FQNEAQ (reference sequence). V trimming: 5 bases; J trimming: 2 bases; junction bases outside the gene matches: 5. CDR3 sequence (DNA): TGTGCCAGCAGCACAACAGGGGGTACCTACAATGAGCAGTTCTTC. It is translated as CASSTTGGTYNEQFF.

This clonotype was picked up a small number of times. CDR3 DNA: TGTGCCAGCAGGAGGTCTAGGGACTATTCACCCCTCCACTTT. This encodes CASRRSRDYSPLHF. The chain joins TRBV6-5 to TRBJ1-6; TRBD1 might be the D (5 bases). There are 14 residues in the CDR3. Germline V lookup: CDR1 MNHEY, CDR2 SVGAGI. V lost 6 bases and J 8 bases, leaving 14 bases between the germline ends.

This clonotype was seen repeatedly, ten times or more. J is TRBJ2-7 and V is TRBV3-1; the D gene is possibly TRBD1 (6 bases). The V end was cut by 4 bases, the J end by 5 bases, with 9 bases between. This CDR3 has 12 amino acids. Germline values: CDR1 LGHDT, CDR2 YNNKEL (reference sequence). The CDR3 protein is CASSRQVHEQYF. CDR3 coding DNA: TGTGCCAGCAGCCGACAGGTCCACGAGCAGTACTTC.